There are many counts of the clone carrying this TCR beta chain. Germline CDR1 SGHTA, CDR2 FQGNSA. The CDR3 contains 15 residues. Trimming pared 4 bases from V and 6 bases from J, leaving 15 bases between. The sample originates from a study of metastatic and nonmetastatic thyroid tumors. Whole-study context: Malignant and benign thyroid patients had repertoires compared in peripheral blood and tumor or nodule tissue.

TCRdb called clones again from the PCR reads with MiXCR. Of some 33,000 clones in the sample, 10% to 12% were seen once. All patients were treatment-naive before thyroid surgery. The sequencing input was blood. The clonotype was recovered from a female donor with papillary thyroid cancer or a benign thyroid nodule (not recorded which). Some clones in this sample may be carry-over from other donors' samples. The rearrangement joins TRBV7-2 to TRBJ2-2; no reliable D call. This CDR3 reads CASSWNQYGSGELFF. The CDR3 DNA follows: TGTGCCAGCAGCTGGAATCAATACGGGTCCGGGGAGCTGTTTTTT.